This paragraph reports one TCR beta chain. Its antigen is unknown. Assay: immunoSEQ multiplex PCR; the TCRdb copy retains only in-frame clones and omits some. The sample carries tens of thousands of clones, about 88% recorded once. The sample originates from a study of radiotherapy plus CTLA-4 blockade in lung cancer. Study-wide background: Disease control reached more than 25%, with objective responses in around 20%. Study-wide results and caveats: Early clonal dynamics of blood T cells, together with interferon-beta, were reported as the best response predictor. Blood TCR clones of tumor origin expanded after radiotherapy plus ipilimumab.

Trimming took off 7 bases at V and 5 bases at J, with 17 bases between the two ends. Germline values: CDR1 LNHDA, CDR2 SQIVND (reference sequence). The CDR3 totals 14 residues. The specimen comprised peripheral blood, sampled from a patient treated with radiotherapy plus ipilimumab. The TCR comes from a human donor with non-small cell lung cancer that progressed on radiotherapy plus ipilimumab. This chain uses TRBV19 with TRBJ1-2; possible D gene TRBD1, 5 bases. CDR3 sequence reads: CASTPGTDIYGYTF. In nucleotides, the CDR3 is TGTGCCAGTACTCCCGGGACGGATATATATGGCTACACCTTC.